This record looks at one TCR beta chain sequence and its context. Its antigen is not known. The data originate from a study of blood T cells in healthy people across ages. Study outcomes and limitations: Higher diversity and more naive CD4+ cells were features of long-lived donors, compared to aged donors. Older individuals had lower TCR beta diversity per million T cells (the decline was roughly linear).

Germline V gene sequence: CDR1 MNHEY, CDR2 SVGEGT. The CDR3 consists of 16 residues. V lost 6 bases and J lost 5; bases outside the gene matches: 14. A second about 7 to 12 cycle PCR used barcoded and J-beta primers. The template-switch adaptor was a 5' adaptor with 12 random nucleotides. It tagged each cDNA molecule. MiXCR was run by TCRdb on the 5' RACE reads, yielding one entry per CDR3 protein. The table includes under 800,000 distinct CDR3 sequences, 20% to 25% detected once. Sequenced sample: blood. This TCR was sampled from a man aged 70 or older in good health. This chain connects TRBV6-2 or TRBV6-3 to TRBJ2-5; TRBD1 matches at 8 bases. The CDR3 spells CASRMTGAGFVETQYF. For the CDR3, the DNA is TGTGCCAGCAGGATGACAGGGGCGGGCTTCGTGGAGACCCAGTACTTC.